The subject of this entry is one T cell receptor beta chain. The entry originates in a study of shared clonotypes between healthy human individuals. Across the whole study: Those who served as donors were a couple of women and a few men between the ages of 18 and 49.

This CDR3 is built from 13 residues. V was shortened by 3 bases and J by 10 bases, with 13 bases between the two germline ends. Germline-derived CDR1 and CDR2 are SQVTM and ANQGSEA. Some clones are missing from TCRdb's copy, which holds only in-frame ones; the method was immunoSEQ multiplex PCR. This sample has 600,000 to 750,000 clones, with roughly two thirds found just once. The genes are TRBV29-1 and TRBJ1-6; the D is unclear. The TCR sequence derives from a woman in her thirties in good health. The sample comprised memory CD4+ T cells sorted from blood. Stated subset: CD45RA-negative fraction. The DNA of the CDR3 is TGCAGCGTTGATACCGGGAGAGGATCACCCCTCCACTTT. Its protein is CSVDTGRGSPLHF.